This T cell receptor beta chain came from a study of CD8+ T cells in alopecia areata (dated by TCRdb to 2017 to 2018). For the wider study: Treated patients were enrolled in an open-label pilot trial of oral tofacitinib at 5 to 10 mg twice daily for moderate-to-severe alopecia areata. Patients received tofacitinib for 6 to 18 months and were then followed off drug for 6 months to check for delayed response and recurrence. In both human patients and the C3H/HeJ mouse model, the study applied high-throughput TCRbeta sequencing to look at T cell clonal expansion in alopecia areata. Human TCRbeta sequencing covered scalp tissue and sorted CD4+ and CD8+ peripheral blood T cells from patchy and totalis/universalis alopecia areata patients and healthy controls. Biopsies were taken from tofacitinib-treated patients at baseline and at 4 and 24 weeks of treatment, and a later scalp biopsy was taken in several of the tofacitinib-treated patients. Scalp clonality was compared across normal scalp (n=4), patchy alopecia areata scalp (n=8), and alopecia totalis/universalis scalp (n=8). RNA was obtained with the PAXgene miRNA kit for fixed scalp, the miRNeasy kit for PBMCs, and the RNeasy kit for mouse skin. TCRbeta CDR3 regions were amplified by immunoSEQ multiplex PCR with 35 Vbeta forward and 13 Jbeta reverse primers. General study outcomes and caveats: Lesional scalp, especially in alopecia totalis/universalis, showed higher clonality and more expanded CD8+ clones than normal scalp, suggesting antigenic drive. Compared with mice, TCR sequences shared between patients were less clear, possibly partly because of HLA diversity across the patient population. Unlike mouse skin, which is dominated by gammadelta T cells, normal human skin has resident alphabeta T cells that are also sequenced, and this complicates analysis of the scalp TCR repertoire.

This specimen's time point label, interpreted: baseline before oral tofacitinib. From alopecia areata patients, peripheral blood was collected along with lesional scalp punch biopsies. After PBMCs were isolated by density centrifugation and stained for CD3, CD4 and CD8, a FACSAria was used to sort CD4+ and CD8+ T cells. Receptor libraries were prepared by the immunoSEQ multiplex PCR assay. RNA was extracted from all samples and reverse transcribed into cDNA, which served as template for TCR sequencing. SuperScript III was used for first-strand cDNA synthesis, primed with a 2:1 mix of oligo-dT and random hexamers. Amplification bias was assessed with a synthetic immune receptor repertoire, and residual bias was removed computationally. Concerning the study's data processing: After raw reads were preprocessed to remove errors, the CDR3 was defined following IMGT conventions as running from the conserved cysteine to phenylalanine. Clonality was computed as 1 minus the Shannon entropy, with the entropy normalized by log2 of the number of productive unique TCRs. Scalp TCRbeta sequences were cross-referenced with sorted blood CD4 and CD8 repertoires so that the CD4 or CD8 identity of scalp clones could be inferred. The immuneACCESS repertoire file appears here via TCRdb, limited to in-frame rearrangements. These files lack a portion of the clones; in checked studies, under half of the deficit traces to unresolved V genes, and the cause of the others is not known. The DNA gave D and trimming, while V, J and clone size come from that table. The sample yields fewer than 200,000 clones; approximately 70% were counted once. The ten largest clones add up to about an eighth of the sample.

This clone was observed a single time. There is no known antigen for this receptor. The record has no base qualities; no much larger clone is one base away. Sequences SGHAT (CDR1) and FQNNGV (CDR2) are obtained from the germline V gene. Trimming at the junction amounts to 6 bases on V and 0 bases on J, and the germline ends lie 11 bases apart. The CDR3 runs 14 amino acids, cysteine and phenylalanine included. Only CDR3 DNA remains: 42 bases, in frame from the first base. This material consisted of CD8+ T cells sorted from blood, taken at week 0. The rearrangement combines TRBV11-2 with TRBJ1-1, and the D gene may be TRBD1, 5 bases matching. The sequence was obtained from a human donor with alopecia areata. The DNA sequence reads TGTGCCAGCAGGGGACGGATCATGAACACTGAAGCTTTCTTT. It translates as CASRGRIMNTEAFF.